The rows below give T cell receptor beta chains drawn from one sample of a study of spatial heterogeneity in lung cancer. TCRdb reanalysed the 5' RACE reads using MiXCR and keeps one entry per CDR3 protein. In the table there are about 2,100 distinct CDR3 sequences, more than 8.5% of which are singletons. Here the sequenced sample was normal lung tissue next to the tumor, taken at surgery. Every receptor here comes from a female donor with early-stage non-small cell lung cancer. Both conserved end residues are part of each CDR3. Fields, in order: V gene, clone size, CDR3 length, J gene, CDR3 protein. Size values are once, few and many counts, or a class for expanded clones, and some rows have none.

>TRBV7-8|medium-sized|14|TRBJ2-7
CASSRGAGLTEQYF
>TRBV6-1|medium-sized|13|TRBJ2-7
CASSEVQGYEQYF
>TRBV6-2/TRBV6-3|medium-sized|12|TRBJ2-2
CASSPHAGELFF
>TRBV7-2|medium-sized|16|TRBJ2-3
CASSSGSGARTDTQYF
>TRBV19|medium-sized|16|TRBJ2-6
CASSSGGRSGANVLTF
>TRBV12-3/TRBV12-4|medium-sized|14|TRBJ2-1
CASSWSDSYNEQFF
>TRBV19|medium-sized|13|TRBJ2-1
CASSIDPNKGLFF
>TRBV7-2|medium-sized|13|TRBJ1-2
CASSPDRGAGYTF
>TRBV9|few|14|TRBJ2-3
CASSTQGAADTQYF
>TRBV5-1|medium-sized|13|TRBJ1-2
CASGPNGGHGYTF
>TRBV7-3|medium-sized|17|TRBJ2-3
CASSLGSGGGRTDTQYF
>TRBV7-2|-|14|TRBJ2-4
CASSGGFTKNIQYF
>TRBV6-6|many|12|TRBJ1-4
CASSPGAEKRFF
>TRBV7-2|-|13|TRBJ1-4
CASSPGTYEKLFF
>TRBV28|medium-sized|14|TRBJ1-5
CASRLGHPGQPQHF
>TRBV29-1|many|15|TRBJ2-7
CSVERRTDSSYEQYF
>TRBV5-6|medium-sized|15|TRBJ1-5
CASSLGTGPNQPQHF
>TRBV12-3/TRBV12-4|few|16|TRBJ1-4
CASSPSFGAHNEKLFF
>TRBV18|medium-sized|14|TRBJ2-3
CASSPRGGTDTQYF
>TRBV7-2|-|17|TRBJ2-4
CASSLEGGGFGKNIQYF
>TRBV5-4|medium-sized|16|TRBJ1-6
CASSLAVPTENSPLHF
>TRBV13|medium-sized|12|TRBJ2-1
CASSIQRTEQFF
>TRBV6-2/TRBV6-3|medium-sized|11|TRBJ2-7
CASRTPLEQYF
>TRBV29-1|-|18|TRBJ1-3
CSVEDGGAPLSSGNTIYF
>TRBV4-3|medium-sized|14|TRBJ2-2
CASRPMGGVGELFF
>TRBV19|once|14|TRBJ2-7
CASSTRQDLSEQYF
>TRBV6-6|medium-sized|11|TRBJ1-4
CASSPHEKLFF
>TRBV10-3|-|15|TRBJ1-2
CAISEGQGESYGYTF
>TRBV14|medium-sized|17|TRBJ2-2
CASSQGIGGLNTGELFF
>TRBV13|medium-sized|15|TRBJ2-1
CASSPGGGTDNEQFF
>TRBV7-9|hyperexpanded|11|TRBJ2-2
CASTNTGELFF
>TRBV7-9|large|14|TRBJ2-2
CASSYWTGTGELFF
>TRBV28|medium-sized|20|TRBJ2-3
CASSSLGLAGGLLSTDTQYF
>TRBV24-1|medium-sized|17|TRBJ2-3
CATSEFTGTGGADTQYF
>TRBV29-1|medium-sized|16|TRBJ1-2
CSVEKGQGAINYGYTF
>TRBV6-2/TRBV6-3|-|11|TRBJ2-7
CASSDLYEQYF
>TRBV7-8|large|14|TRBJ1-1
CATSPFSGGREAFF
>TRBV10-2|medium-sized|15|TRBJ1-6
CASSPRDRGLAPLHF
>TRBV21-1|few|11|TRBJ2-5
CASSGRETQYF
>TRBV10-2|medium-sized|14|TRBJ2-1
CASSDTVSYREQFF
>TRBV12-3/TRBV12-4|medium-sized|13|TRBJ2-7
CASSFSVTYEQYF
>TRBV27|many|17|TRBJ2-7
CASSSPTSRDSPYEQYF
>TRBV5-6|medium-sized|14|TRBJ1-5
CASSTWTGDQPQHF
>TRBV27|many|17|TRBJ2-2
CASGIKSRDTNTGELFF
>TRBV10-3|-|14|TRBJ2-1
CAINLSGSNNEQFF
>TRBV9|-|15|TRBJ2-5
CASSVATTFLETQYF
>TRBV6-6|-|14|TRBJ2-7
CASSYRLASYEQYF
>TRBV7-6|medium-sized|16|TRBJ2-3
CASSQLGRGFTDTQYF
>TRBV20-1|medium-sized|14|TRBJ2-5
CSATDRGRKETQYF
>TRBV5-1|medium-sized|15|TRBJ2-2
CASSLPGPDTGELFF
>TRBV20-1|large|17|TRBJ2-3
CSARGEVVGHSTDTQYF
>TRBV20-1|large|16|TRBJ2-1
CSARPSGDREGNEQFF
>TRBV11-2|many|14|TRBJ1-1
CASSSGTGTFEAFF
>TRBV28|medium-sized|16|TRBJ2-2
CASSLGGAANTGELFF